This T cell receptor (beta chain) was sequenced for a study of cytomegalovirus exposure and HLA in healthy donors. The PCR employed 60 Vbeta primers together with 13 Jbeta primers. TCRdb's table, derived via immunoSEQ multiplex PCR, lists solely in-frame clones and lacks some. The table records about 160,000 clones, approximately 80% of them present only once. This clone was counted between two and nine times. Trimming removed 3 bases from V and 2 bases from J, with 11 bases in between. The CDR3 spans 15 residues. Germline V gene lookup returns CDR1 MNHNS and CDR2 SASEGT. The sequencing sample was made of PBMCs. The receptor was isolated from a man in his thirties or forties in good health and CMV-seropositive. The rearrangement joins TRBV6-1 to TRBJ1-5; no reliable D call. CDR3 residues: CASSDTAGRNQPQHF. The DNA for the CDR3 is TGTGCCAGCAGTGACACGGCAGGTCGCAATCAGCCCCAGCATTTT.